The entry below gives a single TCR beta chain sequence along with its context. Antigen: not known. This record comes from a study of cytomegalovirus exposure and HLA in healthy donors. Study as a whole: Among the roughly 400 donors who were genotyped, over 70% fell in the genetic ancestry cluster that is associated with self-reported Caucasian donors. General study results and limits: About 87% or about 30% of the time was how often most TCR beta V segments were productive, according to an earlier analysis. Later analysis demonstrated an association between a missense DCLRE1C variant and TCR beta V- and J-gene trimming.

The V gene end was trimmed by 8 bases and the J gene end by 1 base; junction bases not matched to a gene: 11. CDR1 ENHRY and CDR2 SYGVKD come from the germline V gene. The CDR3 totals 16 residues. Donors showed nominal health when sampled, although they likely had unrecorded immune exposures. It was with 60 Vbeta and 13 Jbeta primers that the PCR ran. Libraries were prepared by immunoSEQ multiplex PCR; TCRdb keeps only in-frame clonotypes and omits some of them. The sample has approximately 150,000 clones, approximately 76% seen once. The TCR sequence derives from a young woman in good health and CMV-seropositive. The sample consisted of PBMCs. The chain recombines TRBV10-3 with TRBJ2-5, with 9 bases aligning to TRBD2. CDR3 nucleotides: TGTGCCATCCGGGGTAGCGGGGGCACCATCCAAGAGACCCAGTACTTC. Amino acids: CAIRGSGGTIQETQYF.